Presented here are 29 T cell receptor beta chains from one specimen sequenced in a study of T cell responses to AZD1222 COVID-19 vaccine. Only in-frame clones appear in the TCRdb table, and some are missing; sequencing was by immunoSEQ multiplex PCR. Of some 120,000 clones in the sample, 91% are singletons; the top ten hold under 3.5%. The sample here was peripheral blood, taken on day 0 of AZD1222 vaccination. The receptors here all came from an adult in good health.

This clone was recorded only once. V usage is TRBV19 and J usage is TRBJ1-5; D is possibly TRBD1 (5 bases). V was cut by 7 bases and J by 1 base, with 11 bases left in between. The CDR3 length is 14 residues. Germline values: CDR1 LNHDA, CDR2 SQIVND (reference sequence). CDR3 region: CASMLRDSNQPQHF. In nucleotides, the CDR3 is TGTGCCAGTATGCTACGGGACAGCAATCAGCCCCAGCATTTT.

This sequence joins TRBV21-1 and TRBJ1-5; the table's D call, TRBD1, has no DNA check behind it. TRBV21-1 corresponds to a pseudogene. The length of the CDR3 is 16 residues. The CDR3 DNA reads as TGTGCCAGCAGCGGAGACAGGGGGCTGAGCAATCAGCCCCAGCATTTT. Its translation: CASSGDRGLSNQPQHF.

The V and J genes are TRBV14 and TRBJ2-3; D unresolved. Per the germline V gene, CDR1 is SGHDN and CDR2 is FVKESK. Trimming stripped 4 bases from V and 2 bases from J, with 16 bases between. The CDR3 extends over 16 amino acids. CDR3 loop: CASSLNSRVPTDTQYF. As DNA, the CDR3 is TGTGCCAGCAGCCTGAATTCTAGAGTCCCCACAGATACGCAGTATTTT.

This chain links TRBV19 with TRBJ1-1, with no clear D. The CDR3 runs 15 residues. Looked up from germline, CDR1 is LNHDA and CDR2 is SQIVND (reference sequence). The ends were cut back, 3 bases at V and 0 bases at J, with 11 bases in the middle. CDR3 coding DNA: TGTGCCAGTAGTATTTTTGGCAGCTTGAACACTGAAGCTTTCTTT. It is translated as CASSIFGSLNTEAFF.

The chain joins TRBV6-4 to TRBJ2-6; no clear D gene. The V gene lost 2 bases and the J gene lost 3 bases, with 11 bases spanning the gap. The CDR3 runs 16 residues. Per germline, CDR1 MRHNA and CDR2 SNTAGT. The CDR3 DNA follows: TGTGCCAGCAGTGACGCCTCGGGCGGTGGGGCCAACGTCCTGACTTTC. This sequence encodes CASSDASGGGANVLTF.

This chain uses TRBV15 with TRBJ2-5; 9 bases line up with TRBD2. This CDR3 is 16 amino acids long. The trim removed 1 base at V and 5 bases at J, leaving 8 bases unmatched. Germline CDR1 reads LNHNV; CDR2 reads YYDKDF (reference sequence). CDR3 nucleotides: TGTGCCACCAGCAGAGGTGGCGGGAGGGCCGGGGAGACCCAGTACTTC. Its translation: CATSRGGGRAGETQYF.

The V call is TRBV6-5, the J call TRBJ2-7; 12 positions agree with TRBD2. Germline V gene lookup returns CDR1 MNHEY and CDR2 SVGAGI. Unmatched junction bases numbered 9, after V lost 6 bases and J lost 6 bases. This CDR3 comprises 15 residues. CDR3 coding DNA: TGTGCCAGCAGGCTAGCGGGAGGGCCACATCTCGAGCAGTACTTC. It is translated as CASRLAGGPHLEQYF.

V and J are TRBV11-2 and TRBJ1-6, with 7 positions matching TRBD1. Germline CDR1 and CDR2: SGHAT and FQNNGV. V lost 5 bases, J lost 8 bases, and 12 bases stayed unmatched. The length of the CDR3 is 16 residues. This CDR3 reads CASSPGSDRRHSPLHF. Here the CDR3 DNA reads TGTGCCAGCAGCCCCGGATCGGACAGGCGACATTCACCCCTCCACTTT. Based on the CDR3 plus reference TRBV11-2 and TRBJ1-6, the full variable domain is EAGVAQSPRYKIIEKRQSVAFWCNPISGHATLYWYQQILGQGPKLLIQFQNNGVVDDSQLPKDRFSAERLKGVDSTLKIQPAKLEDSAVYLCASSPGSDRRHSPLHFGNGTRLTVT.

This sequence joins TRBV25-1 and TRBJ1-1; 10 bases agree with TRBD1. This CDR3 is 14 amino acids long. Trimming cost V 3 bases and J 8 bases; bases outside gene matches: 6. Looked up from germline, CDR1 is MGHDK and CDR2 is SYGVNS. The CDR3 here is CASSDPGTGAEAFF. CDR3 in DNA: TGTGCCAGCAGTGACCCAGGGACAGGGGCGGAAGCTTTCTTT.

This chain uses TRBV4-3 with TRBJ2-5; the D gene is possibly TRBD2 (6 bases). CDR3 size: 14 residues. Germline lookup yields CDR1 LGHNA and CDR2 YSLEER. V gave up 0 bases and J gave up 7 bases, with 12 bases separating them. CDR3 amino acids: CASSQDNRRGTQYF. CDR3 sequence (DNA): TGCGCCAGCAGCCAAGACAACCGGAGGGGGACCCAGTACTTC.

V and J are TRBV3-1 (or the pseudogene TRBV3-2) and TRBJ2-3; D is unresolved. Per the germline V gene, CDR1 is LGHDT and CDR2 is YNNKEL (reference sequence). The ends were cut back, 4 bases at V and 3 bases at J, with 8 bases in the middle. This CDR3 has 13 residues. The CDR3 sequence is CASSPIVTDTQYF. CDR3 DNA sequence: TGTGCCAGCAGCCCAATAGTGACAGATACGCAGTATTTT.

The chain uses TRBV5-5 and TRBJ1-5, with D unresolved. The germline V and J ends were trimmed by 1 base and 0 bases, with 11 bases remaining between them. This CDR3 region has 16 residues. Germline V lookup: CDR1 SGHKS, CDR2 YYEKEE (reference sequence). CDR3 sequence (DNA): TGTGCCAGCAGCTTGTCGGCAGTCAATAGCAATCAGCCCCAGCATTTT. Protein sequence: CASSLSAVNSNQPQHF. The full variable domain, its missing parts supplied by reference TRBV5-5 and TRBJ1-5, is DAGVTQSPTHLIKTRGQQVTLRCSPISGHKSVSWYQQVLGQGPQFIFQYYEKEERGRGNFPDRFSARQFPNYSSELNVNALLLGDSALYLCASSLSAVNSNQPQHFGDGTRLSIL.

The V call is TRBV3-1 (or the pseudogene TRBV3-2), the J call TRBJ2-7, with 7 positions matching TRBD2. The length of the CDR3 is 17 residues. V lost 0 bases and J lost 0; bases outside the gene matches: 8. Germline CDR1 LGHDT, CDR2 YNNKEL (reference sequence). The chain's CDR3 is CASSQEGSGQNSYEQYF. The CDR3 region has the DNA TGTGCCAGCAGCCAAGAGGGTAGCGGGCAAAACTCCTACGAGCAGTACTTC.

The chain couples TRBV19 to TRBJ1-1; D gene unclear. V was cut by 9 bases and J by 8 bases, with 22 bases left in between. Looked up from germline, CDR1 is LNHDA and CDR2 is SQIVND (reference sequence). The CDR3 runs 14 residues. The CDR3 nucleotides read TGTGCCAGCCGACCCACAGACCTTCCCGGCGAAGCTTTCTTT. Translating it yields CASRPTDLPGEAFF.

The rearrangement links TRBV4-2 to TRBJ1-2; no clear D gene. V lost 4 bases and J lost 7, with 13 bases in between. Germline CDR1 reads LGHNA; CDR2 reads YNFKEQ. The CDR3 extends over 13 amino acids. CDR3 nucleotide sequence: TGTGCCAGCAGCCCACCCCGCGAGGGTGGCTACACCTTC. Amino acid sequence: CASSPPREGGYTF.

This chain connects TRBV3-1 (or the pseudogene TRBV3-2) to TRBJ1-5; no clear D. The germline V gene encodes CDR1 LGHDT and CDR2 YNNKEL (reference sequence). Trimming cost V 2 bases and J 3 bases, with 2 bases left between them. CDR3 length equals 12 residues. This CDR3 reads CASSQPNQPQHF. The CDR3 DNA reads as TGTGCCAGCAGCCAACCCAATCAGCCCCAGCATTTT.

The chain recombines TRBV10-3 with TRBJ1-5; 8 bases match TRBD1. J was trimmed by 4 bases and V by 4 bases; bases with no gene match: 6. CDR1 is ENHRY, CDR2 SYGVKD, per germline. The CDR3 extends over 15 amino acids. CDR3 region: CAISAVQGENQPQHF. CDR3 sequence (DNA): TGTGCCATCAGTGCAGTACAGGGGGAAAATCAGCCCCAGCATTTT.

This clone has more than one count but fewer than ten. The V and J genes are TRBV4-2 and TRBJ2-2; the D is unclear. Germline lookup yields CDR1 LGHNA and CDR2 YNFKEQ. The germline V and J ends were trimmed by 0 bases and 2 bases, with 13 bases remaining between them. The CDR3 runs to 17 residues. This CDR3 is CASSQDLERLNTGELFF. The DNA of the CDR3 is TGTGCCAGCAGCCAAGATTTAGAAAGACTTAACACCGGGGAGCTGTTTTTT.

The chain uses TRBV4-1 and TRBJ1-2, with D unclear. V was trimmed by 1 base and J by 4 bases, leaving 10 bases between them. Germline V gene data show CDR1 as MGHRA and CDR2 as YSYEKL. The length of the CDR3 is 14 residues. The CDR3, as DNA: TGCGCCAGCAGCCAAGGGGCGGGGAGCTATGGCTACACCTTC. It specifies CASSQGAGSYGYTF.

The chain has TRBV7-2 and TRBJ1-1; no firm D call. The CDR3 extends over 13 amino acids. Trimming took off 2 bases at V and 4 bases at J, with 8 bases between the two ends. Looked up from germline, CDR1 is SGHTA and CDR2 is FQGNSA. CDR3 residues: CASSLSRGTEAFF. CDR3 DNA: TGTGCCAGCAGCTTAAGCCGCGGCACTGAAGCTTTCTTT.

V usage is TRBV7-9 and J usage is TRBJ1-1; 7 nucleotides align to TRBD1. CDR1 SEHNR and CDR2 FQNEAQ come from the germline V gene (reference sequence). Trimming removed 5 bases from V and 7 bases from J; junction bases left unmatched: 4. This CDR3 region has 12 residues. DNA for the CDR3: TGTGCCAGCAGCATCGGACAGGTTGAAGCTTTCTTT. It translates to CASSIGQVEAFF.

V gene TRBV30 combines with J gene TRBJ1-2; 10 positions agree with TRBD1. V trimming: 2 bases; J trimming: 5 bases; junction bases outside the gene matches: 5. The germline gives CDR1 GTSNPN, CDR2 SVGIG (reference sequence). This CDR3 has 14 amino acids. The CDR3 loop is CAWSPTGGDYGYTF. DNA for the CDR3: TGTGCCTGGAGTCCGACAGGGGGCGATTATGGCTACACCTTC.

The chain carries TRBV14 and TRBJ2-6, with 7 positions matching TRBD1. The CDR3 is 17 amino acids. CDR1 is SGHDN and CDR2 is FVKESK in the germline V gene. The trim removed 2 bases at V and 0 bases at J, leaving 4 bases unmatched. CDR3 region: CASSQRTGASGANVLTF. CDR3 in DNA: TGTGCCAGCAGCCAAAGGACAGGTGCCTCTGGGGCCAACGTCCTGACTTTC. Drawing the rest from reference TRBV14 and TRBJ2-6, the complete variable domain is EAGVTQFPSHSVIEKGQTVTLRCDPISGHDNLYWYRRVMGKEIKFLLHFVKESKQDESGMPNNRFLAERTGGTYSTLKVQPAELEDSGVYFCASSQRTGASGANVLTFGAGSRLTVL.

This chain joins TRBV5-4 and TRBJ1-6; 7 bases are shared with TRBD1. Losses at the gene ends were 4 bases for V and 4 bases for J; bases not matched to a gene: 5. In germline, CDR1 is SGHNT, CDR2 YYREEE (reference sequence). The CDR3 covers 15 residues. CDR3 sequence reads: CASSRTGNYNSPLHF. In DNA, the CDR3 is TGTGCCAGCAGCCGGACAGGCAATTATAATTCACCCCTCCACTTT.

This clone has just one count. The J gene is TRBJ2-3, the V gene TRBV24-1, with TRBD2 matching over 10 bases. The V gene end was trimmed by 2 bases and the J gene end by 5 bases; junction bases not matched to a gene: 9. The CDR3 contains 17 residues. Germline CDR1 KGHDR, CDR2 SFDVKD. The DNA for the CDR3 is TGTGCCACCAGTGATTACTGGGCTAGCGGGAGAAAAGATACGCAGTATTTT. Encoded protein: CATSDYWASGRKDTQYF.

The rearrangement joins TRBV10-1 to TRBJ2-5, with 10 positions matching TRBD2. The CDR3 runs to 15 residues. With V trimmed by 0 bases and J by 5 bases, 3 bases remained unmatched. CDR1 WNHNN and CDR2 SYGVQD come from the germline V gene (reference sequence). The CDR3 nucleotides are TGCGCCAGCAGTGAGTCGGCTAGCGGGAGTGAGACCCAGTACTTC. This gives the protein CASSESASGSETQYF.

This chain joins TRBV27 and TRBJ2-7; 11 nucleotides align to TRBD2. Germline V gives CDR1 MNHEY, CDR2 SMNVEV (reference sequence). V shed 4 bases, J shed 3 bases, and the junction held 5 bases outside the gene matches. CDR3 length: 15 residues. CDR3 sequence: CASSSKTSGDYEQYF. The CDR3 coding sequence is TGTGCCAGCAGTTCCAAGACTAGCGGGGACTACGAGCAGTACTTC.

V usage is TRBV25-1 and J usage is TRBJ1-1; D uncertain. V gave up 3 bases and J gave up 7 bases, with 9 bases separating them. The CDR3 sequence is 12 residues long. Germline V CDR1 and CDR2: MGHDK, SYGVNS. The DNA of the CDR3 is TGTGCCAGCAGTGATGCGCGGAATGAAGCTTTCTTT. Its translation: CASSDARNEAFF.

The genes are TRBV19 and TRBJ2-3; 9 nucleotides align to TRBD1. With V trimmed by 1 base and J by 6 bases, 5 bases remained unmatched. Germline V CDR1 and CDR2: LNHDA, SQIVND (reference sequence). This CDR3 spans 15 amino acids. The CDR3 region is CASSIAGTGMDTQYF. The CDR3, as DNA: TGTGCCAGTAGTATAGCGGGGACAGGGATGGATACGCAGTATTTT. Combining the CDR3 with reference TRBV19 and TRBJ2-3 gives the whole variable domain DGGITQSPKYLFRKEGQNVTLSCEQNLNHDAMYWYRQDPGQGLRLIYYSQIVNDFQKGDIAEGYSVSREKKESFPLTVTSAQKNPTAFYLCASSIAGTGMDTQYFGPGTRLTVL.